What follows describes a single TCR beta chain. The CDR3 consists of 12 residues. V gave up 9 bases and J gave up 6 bases; unmatched junction bases: 6. Germline V gives CDR1 ENHRY, CDR2 SYGVKD. The data belong to a study of blood T cell repertoires in COVID-19. Across the study: Donors in the United States, Italy and Spain gave samples during acute or convalescent COVID-19.

The repertoire was sequenced with immunoSEQ multiplex PCR; TCRdb's copy has only in-frame clones and lacks some. Of about 140,000 clones in the sample, 70% to 90% were seen once. Specimen: peripheral blood. The V and J genes are TRBV10-3 and TRBJ1-1; 8 bases agree with TRBD1. The source is a woman aged 55-70 years with acute or convalescent COVID-19. The DNA of the CDR3 is TGTGCCATTTCGACAGGGGTCCCTGAAGCTTTCTTT. It specifies CAISTGVPEAFF.